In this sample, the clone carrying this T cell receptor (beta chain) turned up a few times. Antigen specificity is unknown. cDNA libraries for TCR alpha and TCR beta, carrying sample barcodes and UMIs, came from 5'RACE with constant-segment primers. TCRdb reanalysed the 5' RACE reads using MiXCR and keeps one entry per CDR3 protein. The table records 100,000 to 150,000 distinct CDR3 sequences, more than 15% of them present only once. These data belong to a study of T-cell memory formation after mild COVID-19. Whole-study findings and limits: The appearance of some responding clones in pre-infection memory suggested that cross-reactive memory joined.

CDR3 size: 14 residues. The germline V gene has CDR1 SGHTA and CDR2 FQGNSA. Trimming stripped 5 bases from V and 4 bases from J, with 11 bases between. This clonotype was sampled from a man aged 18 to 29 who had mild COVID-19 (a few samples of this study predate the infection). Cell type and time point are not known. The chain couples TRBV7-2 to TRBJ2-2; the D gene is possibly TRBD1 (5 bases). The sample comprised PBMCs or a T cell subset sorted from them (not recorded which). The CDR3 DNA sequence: TGTGCCAGCAGCCCAGACAGATCCACCGGGGAGCTGTTTTTT. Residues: CASSPDRSTGELFF.